This T cell receptor (beta chain) came from a study of radiotherapy plus CTLA-4 blockade in lung cancer. The overall study: Objective responses arose in approximately 17% of patients, and under 40% experienced disease control. General study findings and limits: In blood, after radiotherapy plus ipilimumab, tumor-derived TCR clones expanded.

Regarding this clone: Its matching antigen is unknown.

Produced via immunoSEQ multiplex PCR; TCRdb's table is partial and in-frame only. This table has over 70,000 clones, 86% appearing once. The CDR3 is 13 residues long. CDR1 is SQVTM and CDR2 is ANQGSEA in the germline V gene. Trimming stripped 1 base from V and 6 bases from J, with 10 bases between. The material sequenced was peripheral blood, taken from a patient treated with radiotherapy plus ipilimumab. The gene calls are TRBV29-1 and TRBJ1-3; no clear D. The sequence was collected from a human donor with non-small cell lung cancer who had a partial response to radiotherapy plus ipilimumab. The CDR3 sequence: CSVEGEGSNTIYF. The CDR3 nucleotides are TGCAGCGTTGAAGGGGAGGGCTCAAACACCATATATTTT.